This entry features one T cell receptor beta chain sequence. Its antigen is undetermined. This sample stems from a study of T cell responses to AZD1222 COVID-19 vaccine. The CDR3 totals 15 residues. Germline values: CDR1 MDHEN, CDR2 SYDVKM. Trimming shortened V by 5 bases and J by 6 bases, and 19 bases separated the two germline ends. Repertoires were generated with immunoSEQ multiplex PCR, while TCRdb's copy carries only in-frame clones and drops some. The table lists 100,000 to 150,000 clones, more than 80% of them singletons. Study conclusions and caveats: It was only after the peak T cell response that any repertoires were sampled. Donors were largely white British and mainly female; clonal diversity was possibly underestimated. An increase in Spike-specific TCR breadth and depth was observed after two AZD1222 doses.

The chain couples TRBV28 to TRBJ1-2; tentative D call: TRBD1 (5 bases). Sequencing was performed on peripheral blood, taken 28 days after the second AZD1222 dose. This receptor was taken from an adult who received the AZD1222 COVID-19 vaccine. DNA for the CDR3: TGTGCCAGCAGTGAAAGGGGCCTTTGGGCTGATGGCTACACCTTC. Protein: CASSERGLWADGYTF.